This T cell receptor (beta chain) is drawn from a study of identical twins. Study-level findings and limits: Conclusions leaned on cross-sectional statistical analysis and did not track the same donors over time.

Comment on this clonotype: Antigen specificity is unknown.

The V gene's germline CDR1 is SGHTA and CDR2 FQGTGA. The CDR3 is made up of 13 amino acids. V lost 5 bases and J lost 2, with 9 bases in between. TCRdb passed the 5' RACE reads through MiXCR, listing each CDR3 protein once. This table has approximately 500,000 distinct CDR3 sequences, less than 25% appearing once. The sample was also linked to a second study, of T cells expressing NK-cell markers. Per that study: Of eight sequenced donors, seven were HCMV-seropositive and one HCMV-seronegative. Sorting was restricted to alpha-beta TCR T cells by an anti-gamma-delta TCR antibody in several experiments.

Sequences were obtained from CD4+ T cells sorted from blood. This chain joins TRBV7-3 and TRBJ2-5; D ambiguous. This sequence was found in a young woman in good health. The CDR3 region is CASSPAAQETQYF. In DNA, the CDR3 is TGTGCCAGCAGCCCGGCCGCGCAAGAGACCCAGTACTTC.